These 31 T cell receptor beta chains came from one sample sequenced in a study of monozygotic twins with inflammatory bowel disease. TCRdb re-called the 5' RACE reads; every CDR3 protein appears as one record, without DNA. This listing includes 350,000 to 400,000 distinct CDR3 sequences. The specimen sequenced was blood. The receptors come from a human donor with ulcerative colitis or Crohn's disease, or a healthy co-twin of an affected twin (not recorded which).

The chain employs TRBV11-2 and TRBJ1-1. Germline V gene sequence: CDR1 SGHAT, CDR2 FQNNGV. This CDR3 is 14 amino acids long. CDR3 amino acids: CASSLDLGETGAFF.

The gene calls are TRBV7-8 and TRBJ2-2; TCRdb picks TRBD1, but there is no DNA to check that call. From germline, CDR1 is SGHVS and CDR2 FQNEAQ. This CDR3 is built from 15 residues. The CDR3 is CASSNRQGNTGELFF.

The chain is built from TRBV18 and TRBJ2-2; the D call from TCRdb, TRBD1, cannot be confirmed without DNA. Germline V gene data show CDR1 as KGHSH and CDR2 as LQKENI. This CDR3 is built from 16 residues. CDR3 in amino acids: CASSTGQTSDTGELFF.

This chain joins TRBV12-3 or TRBV12-4 and TRBJ2-3. This CDR3 has 15 amino acids. CDR3 loop: CASSLRWSSTDTQYF.

The chain couples TRBV6-2 or TRBV6-3 to TRBJ2-7; absent DNA, TCRdb's TRBD1 call cannot be checked. There are 14 residues in the CDR3. The V gene's germline CDR1 is MNHEY and CDR2 SVGEGT. This CDR3 is CASSSGQPIYEQYF.

The rearrangement uses TRBV24-1 and TRBJ2-5; TCRdb outputs TRBD1, but without DNA this stays unchecked. Germline lookup yields CDR1 KGHDR and CDR2 SFDVKD. The CDR3 has 17 amino acids. The CDR3 here is CATSDWGDSRQSETQYF.

This chain links TRBV5-1 with TRBJ1-5. CDR1 and CDR2 (germline): SGHRS, YFSETQ. The CDR3 is made up of 13 amino acids. This CDR3 is CASSVKTNQPQHF.

The rearrangement links TRBV5-6 to TRBJ2-3; the TRBD1 assignment by TCRdb is unverifiable without DNA. CDR1 is SGHDT and CDR2 is YYEEEE in the germline V gene. The CDR3 spans 15 residues. The CDR3 reads CASRPGIFATDTQYF.

This chain connects TRBV6-5 to TRBJ1-5; TCRdb outputs TRBD1, but without DNA this stays unchecked. This CDR3 spans 16 amino acids. CDR1 and CDR2 from the germline V gene are MNHEY and SVGAGI. This CDR3 reads CASSSLDRGYNQPQHF.

V usage is TRBV20-1 and J usage is TRBJ2-1. Germline-derived CDR1 and CDR2 are DFQATT and SNEGSKA (reference sequence). This CDR3 is 15 amino acids long. CDR3: CSARESDLSYNEQFF.

The V and J genes are TRBV4-1 and TRBJ2-3. This CDR3 region has 14 residues. Germline CDR1 MGHRA, CDR2 YSYEKL. This CDR3 reads CASSQVVALNTQYF.

The V gene is TRBV18, the J gene TRBJ1-5. Germline lookup yields CDR1 KGHSH and CDR2 LQKENI. This CDR3 has 16 residues. CDR3: CASSPAGSGSNQPQHF.

The chain joins TRBV20-1 to TRBJ2-7. This CDR3 has 13 residues. Germline values: CDR1 DFQATT, CDR2 SNEGSKA (reference sequence). The CDR3 region is CSARDPASGEQYF.

The rearrangement joins TRBV5-1 to TRBJ1-5; with no DNA, the TCRdb D assignment of TRBD1 cannot be verified. The CDR3 loop spans 14 amino acids. CDR1 is SGHRS and CDR2 is YFSETQ in the germline V gene. This CDR3 is CASSSGNSNQPQHF.

The chain joins TRBV3-1 to TRBJ2-2; the TRBD1 assignment by TCRdb is unverifiable without DNA. The CDR3 is 17 amino acids. Germline V gene lookup returns CDR1 LGHDT and CDR2 YNNKEL (reference sequence). The CDR3 sequence is CASSQSDRGPNTGELFF.

The V and J genes are TRBV6-1 and TRBJ2-3; TCRdb outputs TRBD1, but without DNA this stays unchecked. The germline V gene encodes CDR1 MNHNS and CDR2 SASEGT. This CDR3 comprises 16 residues. The CDR3 reads CASSDLRDRRTDTQYF.

CDR3 sequence reads: CSARDRQVFSTGELFF. The genes are TRBV20-1 and TRBJ2-2. This CDR3 is 16 amino acids long. Germline CDR1 reads DFQATT; CDR2 reads SNEGSKA (reference sequence).

This chain connects TRBV20-1 to TRBJ2-1; lacking DNA, the TRBD1 call made by TCRdb goes unchecked. The CDR3 has 13 amino acids. Germline V gene lookup returns CDR1 DFQATT and CDR2 SNEGSKA (reference sequence). The CDR3 region is CSAPGDAYNEQFF.

The chain is built from TRBV5-1 and TRBJ1-6; the D gene TCRdb calls, TRBD1, cannot be checked with no DNA. The V gene's germline CDR1 is SGHRS and CDR2 YFSETQ. The CDR3 contains 15 residues. The CDR3 protein is CASSPLQGNSSPLHF.

The chain recombines TRBV20-1 with TRBJ2-3; TCRdb indicates TRBD2, and absent DNA this call remains unverified. Germline V gene sequence: CDR1 DFQATT, CDR2 SNEGSKA (reference sequence). This CDR3 contains 12 residues. The CDR3 sequence is CSAKPGPDTQYF.

This chain connects TRBV7-3 to TRBJ1-1; checking the TCRdb D call of TRBD1 is not possible without DNA. From germline, CDR1 is SGHTA and CDR2 FQGTGA. The CDR3 covers 13 residues. The CDR3 sequence: CASSFVQGTEAFF.

The chain uses TRBV6-2 or TRBV6-3 and TRBJ2-1; TCRdb's D call, TRBD1, is unchecked because there is no DNA. The CDR3 spans 14 residues. Germline CDR1 reads MNHEY; CDR2 reads SVGEGT. The CDR3 reads CASSPRAWDNEQFF.

This chain joins TRBV18 and TRBJ2-2; TCRdb calls TRBD1, which cannot be checked without DNA. The CDR3 sequence is 16 residues long. Germline lookup yields CDR1 KGHSH and CDR2 LQKENI. CDR3 loop: CASSPKGIIVTGELFF.

The chain links TRBV11-2 to TRBJ2-1; absent DNA, TCRdb's TRBD2 call cannot be checked. This CDR3 contains 16 residues. Germline V gene lookup returns CDR1 SGHAT and CDR2 FQNNGV. CDR3 residues: CASSYRGLASGNEQFF.

The chain uses TRBV3-1 and TRBJ2-7; TCRdb calls TRBD1, which cannot be checked without DNA. This CDR3 is 15 amino acids long. Germline V gene sequence: CDR1 LGHDT, CDR2 YNNKEL (reference sequence). CDR3 sequence: CASSLSGTGGYEQYF.

The chain combines TRBV27 with TRBJ2-1; absent DNA, TCRdb's TRBD2 call cannot be checked. The V gene's germline CDR1 is MNHEY and CDR2 SMNVEV (reference sequence). The CDR3 runs to 15 residues. The CDR3 spells CASSPPFNSYNEQFF.

The chain recombines TRBV7-9 with TRBJ1-1. Germline V gene data show CDR1 as SEHNR and CDR2 as FQNEAQ (reference sequence). The CDR3 extends over 13 amino acids. CDR3 residues: CASSLVHNTEAFF.

The chain couples TRBV19 to TRBJ2-7; TCRdb designates TRBD1, a call that cannot be tested without DNA. CDR3 length: 14 amino acids. Germline CDR1 and CDR2: LNHDA and SQIVND (reference sequence). CDR3 region: CASSWTGGTYEQYF. Filled out from reference TRBV19 and TRBJ2-7, the complete variable domain reads DGGITQSPKYLFRKEGQNVTLSCEQNLNHDAMYWYRQDPGQGLRLIYYSQIVNDFQKGDIAEGYSVSREKKESFPLTVTSAQKNPTAFYLCASSWTGGTYEQYFGPGTRLTVT.

J is TRBJ2-5 and V is TRBV12-3 or TRBV12-4. CDR3 size: 13 residues. CDR3: CASSFGRRETQYF.

The chain recombines TRBV12-3 or TRBV12-4 with TRBJ2-7. The CDR3 contains 12 residues. This CDR3 is CASSLRVYEQYF.

The genes are TRBV5-6 and TRBJ1-4. CDR3 size: 13 residues. Germline V gene data show CDR1 as SGHDT and CDR2 as YYEEEE. This chain's CDR3 is CASSFGFNEKLFF.